These 24 T cell receptor beta chains share one sample of origin, sequenced in a study of beta chain features in type 1 diabetes. cDNA synthesis used the whole RNA isolate, giving expressed TCRB sequences. The protocol was immunoSEQ multiplex PCR, while the TCRdb copy is restricted to in-frame clones and leaves out a portion. The sample contains 200,000 to 250,000 clones, 25% to 30% of which appear only once. Sequencing used central memory CD4+ T cells from blood. The receptors come from a man in his thirties or forties in good health.

The V and J genes are TRBV10-2 and TRBJ2-7; D gene uncertain. The V end was cut by 3 bases, the J end by 3 bases, with 6 bases between. Per the germline V gene, CDR1 is WSHSY and CDR2 is SAAADI. The CDR3 is 12 amino acids. The CDR3 reads CASSDFDYEQYF. CDR3 nucleotide sequence: TGCGCCAGCAGTGACTTCGACTACGAGCAGTACTTC.

This clone was observed a handful of times. The chain joins TRBV15 to TRBJ1-6, with D possibly matching TRBD1 (5 bases). In germline, CDR1 is LNHNV, CDR2 YYDKDF (reference sequence). Trimming left V 2 bases short and J 8 bases short, with 13 bases between. This CDR3 contains 15 residues. Written as DNA, the CDR3 is TGTGCCACCAGCAGATCCTCGGGGGGGGATTCACCCCTCCACTTT. It is translated as CATSRSSGGDSPLHF.

About this clone itself: A read error may produce the germline difference seen at one junction end. The V and J genes are TRBV9 and TRBJ2-1; 8 positions match TRBD2. The CDR3 length is 17 residues. The germline V gene encodes CDR1 SGDLS and CDR2 YYNGEE. The CDR3: CARSVEGSGSFYNEQFF. For the CDR3, the DNA is TGTGCCCGCAGCGTAGAGGGCAGCGGGAGTTTTTACAATGAGCAGTTCTTC.

This clone was picked up a small number of times. The genes are TRBV7-2 and TRBJ2-3, with TRBD1 identical over 8 bases. Trimming at V came to 1 base and at J to 9 bases, leaving 9 bases not matched to a gene. The CDR3 is 15 amino acids. Germline CDR1 is SGHTA and CDR2 is FQGNSA. The CDR3 spells CASSLVPGGLYTQYF. For the CDR3, the DNA is TGTGCCAGCAGCTTAGTTCCAGGGGGCCTCTACACGCAGTATTTT.

The gene calls are TRBV11-3 and TRBJ2-5, with D perhaps matching TRBD1 (6 bases). This CDR3 contains 14 residues. Germline assignment: CDR1 SGHNT and CDR2 YENEEA. V was cut by 1 base and J by 2 bases, with 8 bases left in between. CDR3 amino acids: CASSLGQGQETQYF. The CDR3 DNA follows: TGTGCCAGCAGCTTAGGGCAGGGGCAAGAGACCCAGTACTTC.

In this sample, this clone turned up a few times. This chain uses TRBV9 with TRBJ2-2, with unresolved D. Germline V gene sequence: CDR1 SGDLS, CDR2 YYNGEE. The CDR3 is 16 residues long. V was clipped by 1 base and J by 0 bases, with 10 bases between them. Written as DNA, the CDR3 is TGTGCCAGCAGCGTATCGGCCATTGCGAACACCGGGGAGCTGTTTTTT. The encoded protein is CASSVSAIANTGELFF.

CDR3 in amino acids: CASSVINGALTDTQYF. The CDR3 DNA reads TGTGCCAGCAGCGTAATCAACGGGGCCCTCACAGATACGCAGTATTTT. The chain uses TRBV9 and TRBJ2-3, with D perhaps being TRBD1 or TRBD2 (5 bases each). The CDR3 length is 16 residues. In germline, CDR1 is SGDLS, CDR2 YYNGEE. The germline V and J ends were trimmed by 1 base and 2 bases, with 14 bases remaining between them.

This sequence joins TRBV29-1 and TRBJ2-7; D tentatively reads TRBD1 or TRBD2 (5 bases each). Germline V gene sequence: CDR1 SQVTM, CDR2 ANQGSEA. The CDR3 runs to 14 residues. Trimming left V 3 bases short and J 5 bases short, with 17 bases between. For the CDR3, the DNA is TGCAGCGTTGATACTGGGACCTCGGGTCACGAGCAGTACTTC. It is translated as CSVDTGTSGHEQYF.

The chain recombines TRBV5-6 with TRBJ2-1, with 12 positions matching TRBD2. Per germline, CDR1 SGHDT and CDR2 YYEEEE. The CDR3 sequence is 13 residues long. The V segment lost 4 bases and the J segment 14 bases; nucleotides outside the gene matches: 7. The CDR3 reads CASSVTSGRGEFF. For the CDR3, the DNA is TGTGCCAGCAGCGTGACTAGCGGGAGAGGCGAGTTCTTC.

The chain links TRBV5-1 to TRBJ1-1, with D unclear. The V end was cut by 2 bases, the J end by 4 bases, with 12 bases between. This CDR3 is built from 14 residues. Per germline, CDR1 SGHRS and CDR2 YFSETQ. The DNA for the CDR3 is TGCGCCAGCAGCTTACGGGGAGATGGCACTGAAGCTTTCTTT. Protein product: CASSLRGDGTEAFF. Filled out from reference TRBV5-1 and TRBJ1-1, the complete variable domain reads KAGVTQTPRYLIKTRGQQVTLSCSPISGHRSVSWYQQTPGQGLQFLFEYFSETQRNKGNFPGRFSGRQFSNSRSEMNVSTLELGDSALYLCASSLRGDGTEAFFGQGTRLTVV.

The table lists this clone with many counts. The rearrangement uses TRBV7-2 and TRBJ2-1; D is undetermined. The V end lost 6 bases, the J end lost 6 bases, and 12 bases lay between the germline ends. In germline, CDR1 is SGHTA, CDR2 FQGNSA. The CDR3 is 13 residues long. In DNA, the CDR3 is TGTGCCAGCAGACCACCTTCAACCAATGAGCAGTTCTTC. Residues: CASRPPSTNEQFF.

V gene TRBV7-8 combines with J gene TRBJ2-5; D gene ambiguous. Germline loops: CDR1 SGHVS, CDR2 FQNEAQ. This CDR3 contains 14 residues. Deletions cut 3 bases from V and 0 bases from J, with 8 bases between. The CDR3: CASSFNKNQETQYF. The CDR3 DNA reads as TGTGCCAGCAGCTTCAACAAGAACCAAGAGACCCAGTACTTC.

This clone was observed at least ten times. The rearrangement links TRBV7-9 to TRBJ2-3; TRBD2 matches at 11 bases. V shed 5 bases, J shed 5 bases, and the junction held 6 bases outside the gene matches. The germline V gene encodes CDR1 SEHNR and CDR2 FQNEAQ (reference sequence). The CDR3 has 15 amino acids. The CDR3 protein is CASSHQGLAEDTQYF. The DNA for the CDR3 is TGTGCCAGCAGCCATCAGGGACTAGCGGAAGATACGCAGTATTTT.

This clone was counted only a few times. This CDR3 is CAIEKGSSYNEQFF. In DNA form, the CDR3 reads TGTGCCATCGAAAAGGGAAGCTCCTACAATGAGCAGTTCTTC. The J gene is TRBJ2-1, the V gene TRBV10-3; D unresolved. The CDR3 is 14 residues long. Per germline, CDR1 ENHRY and CDR2 SYGVKD. V lost 8 bases, J lost 0 bases, and 11 bases lay in between.

The CDR3 DNA reads as TGTGCCAGCAGCACACTAGACAGGGGGAACAATGAGCAGTTCTTC. It encodes CASSTLDRGNNEQFF. V is TRBV7-6 and J is TRBJ2-1; 9 bases are shared with TRBD1. The CDR3 runs 15 residues. V lost 5 bases, J lost 5 bases, and 7 bases stayed unmatched. CDR1 is SGHVS and CDR2 is FNYEAQ in the germline V gene.

V usage is TRBV11-3 and J usage is TRBJ2-1, with D tentatively TRBD1 or TRBD2 (5 bases each). This CDR3 has 14 residues. Germline V gene sequence: CDR1 SGHNT, CDR2 YENEEA. V was clipped by 3 bases and J by 2 bases, with 8 bases between them. CDR3 protein: CASSFGGAYNEQFF. The CDR3 region has the DNA TGTGCCAGCAGCTTTGGGGGAGCCTACAATGAGCAGTTCTTC.

This chain joins TRBV5-4 and TRBJ2-5; TRBD2 matches at 9 bases. The CDR3 sequence is 16 residues long. J was trimmed by 5 bases and V by 3 bases; bases with no gene match: 11. Germline CDR1 and CDR2: SGHNT and YYREEE (reference sequence). CDR3 in DNA: TGTGCCAGCAGCTCGATCTACGGGACTAGCCAGGAGACCCAGTACTTC. Translating it yields CASSSIYGTSQETQYF.

The chain joins TRBV27 to TRBJ1-2, with a weak D call TRBD1 (5 bases). This CDR3 has 14 residues. Germline lookup yields CDR1 MNHEY and CDR2 SMNVEV (reference sequence). Trimming took off 3 bases at V and 3 bases at J, with 11 bases between the two ends. CDR3: CASSLSRVDYGYTF. The DNA of the CDR3 is TGTGCCAGCAGTTTGAGCAGGGTAGACTATGGCTACACCTTC.

To note about this clone: At one of its ends the junction is not consistent with the germline gene, which may arise from a read error. The chain uses TRBV10-2 and TRBJ2-1; 16 bases align to TRBD2. The germline V gene encodes CDR1 WSHSY and CDR2 SAAADI. This CDR3 region has 14 residues. As DNA, the CDR3 is TGCGCCAGCAGCTTGGGACTAGCGGGAGGGCCTTCGGTCTTC. It yields the protein CASSLGLAGGPSVF.

This clone was seen a few times. The rearrangement links TRBV7-9 to TRBJ2-1; D is uncertain. The CDR3 runs 16 residues. V was pared by 5 bases and J by 0 bases, with 14 bases between. The germline CDR1 and CDR2 sequences are SEHNR and FQNEAQ (reference sequence). The CDR3 loop is CASSTPSPSSYNEQFF. The CDR3 region has the DNA TGTGCCAGCAGCACGCCTAGTCCGAGCTCCTACAATGAGCAGTTCTTC.

The V gene is TRBV7-6, the J gene TRBJ1-2; 11 bases map to TRBD1. The V segment lost 5 bases and the J segment 2 bases; nucleotides outside the gene matches: 1. This CDR3 is 14 amino acids long. Per the germline V gene, CDR1 is SGHVS and CDR2 is FNYEAQ. Here the CDR3 DNA reads TGTGCCAGCAGCCGGGACAGGGGGAACTATGGCTACACCTTC. Translating it yields CASSRDRGNYGYTF. The full variable domain, completed using reference TRBV7-6 and TRBJ1-2, is GAGVSQSPRYKVTKRGQDVALRCDPISGHVSLYWYRQALGQGPEFLTYFNYEAQQDKSGLPNDRFSAERPEGSISTLTIQRTEQRDSAMYRCASSRDRGNYGYTFGSGTRLTVV.

DNA for the CDR3: TGTGCCAGCTCCTCGGGGGTAGCAGAGACCCAGTACTTC. Protein sequence: CASSSGVAETQYF. The J gene is TRBJ2-5, the V gene TRBV7-2, with D tentatively TRBD2 (6 bases). V lost 8 bases, J lost 4 bases, and 14 bases lay in between. CDR3 length equals 13 residues. CDR1 is SGHTA and CDR2 is FQGNSA in the germline V gene.

This clone has a count of ten or more. The CDR3 DNA sequence: TGTGCCAGCAGCGCGACTAGCGGCACCACAGATACGCAGTATTTT. As protein: CASSATSGTTDTQYF. The rearrangement joins TRBV7-2 to TRBJ2-3; TRBD2 agrees at 9 bases. The CDR3 length is 15 residues. V lost 5 bases and J lost 2; bases outside the gene matches: 5. CDR1 and CDR2 from the germline V gene are SGHTA and FQGNSA.

The rearrangement uses TRBV18 and TRBJ2-1; 7 bases line up with TRBD1. CDR3 length equals 14 residues. With 3 bases clipped from V and 12 bases from J, the junction kept 11 bases outside the gene matches. Per the germline V gene, CDR1 is KGHSH and CDR2 is LQKENI. This CDR3 reads CASSPGTEQQGQFF. CDR3 coding DNA: TGTGCCAGCTCACCCGGGACAGAGCAGCAAGGGCAGTTCTTC.